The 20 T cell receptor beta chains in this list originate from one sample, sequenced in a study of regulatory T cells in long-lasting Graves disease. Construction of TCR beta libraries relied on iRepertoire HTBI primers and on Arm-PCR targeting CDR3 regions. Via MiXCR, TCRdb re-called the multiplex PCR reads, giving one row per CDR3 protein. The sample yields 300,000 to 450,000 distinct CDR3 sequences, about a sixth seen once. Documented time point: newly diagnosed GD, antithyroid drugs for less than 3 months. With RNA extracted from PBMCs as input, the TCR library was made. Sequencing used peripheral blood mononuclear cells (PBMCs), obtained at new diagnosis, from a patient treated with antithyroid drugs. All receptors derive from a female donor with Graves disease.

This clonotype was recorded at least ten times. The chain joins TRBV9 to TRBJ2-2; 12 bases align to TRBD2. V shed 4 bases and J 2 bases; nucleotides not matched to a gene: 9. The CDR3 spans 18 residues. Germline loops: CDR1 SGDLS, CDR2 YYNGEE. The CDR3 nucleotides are TGTGCCAGCAGCTTTAGAGGACTAGCGGGACGAAACACCGGGGAGCTGTTTTTT. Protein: CASSFRGLAGRNTGELFF.

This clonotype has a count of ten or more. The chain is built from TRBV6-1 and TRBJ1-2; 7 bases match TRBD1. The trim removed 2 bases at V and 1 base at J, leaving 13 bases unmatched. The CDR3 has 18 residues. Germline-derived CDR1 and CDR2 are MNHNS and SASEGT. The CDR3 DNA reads TGTGCCAGCAGTGAATACAAAACGACGGACAGGCTTAACTATGGCTACACCTTC. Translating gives CASSEYKTTDRLNYGYTF.

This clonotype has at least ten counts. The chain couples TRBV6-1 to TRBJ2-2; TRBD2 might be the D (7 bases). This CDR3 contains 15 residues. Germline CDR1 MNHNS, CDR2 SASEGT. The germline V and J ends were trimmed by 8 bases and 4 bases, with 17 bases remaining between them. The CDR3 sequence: CASQGGGRRTGELFF. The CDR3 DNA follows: TGTGCCAGCCAGGGAGGGGGACGACGCACCGGGGAGCTGTTTTTT.

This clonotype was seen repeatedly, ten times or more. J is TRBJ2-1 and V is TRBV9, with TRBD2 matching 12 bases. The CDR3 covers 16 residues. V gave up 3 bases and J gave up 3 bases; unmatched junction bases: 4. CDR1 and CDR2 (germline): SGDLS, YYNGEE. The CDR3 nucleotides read TGTGCCAGCAGCGGAGGGACTAGCGGGCTCTACAATGAGCAGTTCTTC. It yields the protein CASSGGTSGLYNEQFF.

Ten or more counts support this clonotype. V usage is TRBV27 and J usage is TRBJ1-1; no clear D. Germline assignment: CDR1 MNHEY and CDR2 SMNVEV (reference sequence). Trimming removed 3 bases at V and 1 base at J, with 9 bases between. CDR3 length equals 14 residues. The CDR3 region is CASSLMFGNTEAFF. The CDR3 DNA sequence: TGTGCCAGCAGTTTGATGTTTGGGAACACTGAAGCTTTCTTT.

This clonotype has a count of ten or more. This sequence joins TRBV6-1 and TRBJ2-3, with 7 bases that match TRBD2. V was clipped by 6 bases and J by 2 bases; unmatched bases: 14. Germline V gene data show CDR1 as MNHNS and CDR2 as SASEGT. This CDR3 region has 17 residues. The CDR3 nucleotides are TGTGCCAGCAGCCGCCGTATTGGCGGGGGTCACACAGATACGCAGTATTTT. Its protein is CASSRRIGGGHTDTQYF.

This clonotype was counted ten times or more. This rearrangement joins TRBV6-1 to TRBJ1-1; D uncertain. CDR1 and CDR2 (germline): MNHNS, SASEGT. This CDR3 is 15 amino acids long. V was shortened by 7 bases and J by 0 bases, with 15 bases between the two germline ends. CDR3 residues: CASKGAGLMNTEAFF. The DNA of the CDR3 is TGTGCCAGCAAAGGCGCAGGACTCATGAACACTGAAGCTTTCTTT.

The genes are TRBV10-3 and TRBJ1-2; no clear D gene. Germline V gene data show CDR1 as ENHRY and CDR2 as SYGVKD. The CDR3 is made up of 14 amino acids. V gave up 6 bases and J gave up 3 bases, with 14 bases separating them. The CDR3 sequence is CAISEEGFYYGYTF. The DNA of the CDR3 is TGTGCCATCAGCGAAGAGGGTTTTTACTATGGCTACACCTTC.

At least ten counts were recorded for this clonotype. In DNA, the CDR3 is TGCGCCAGCAGTGAATCCCCCAGCTCTAATGAAAAACTGTTTTTT. It specifies CASSESPSSNEKLFF. The gene calls are TRBV10-1 and TRBJ1-4; D is uncertain. The V gene lost 3 bases and the J gene lost 3 bases, with 11 bases spanning the gap. This CDR3 is built from 15 residues. Per the germline V gene, CDR1 is WNHNN and CDR2 is SYGVQD (reference sequence).

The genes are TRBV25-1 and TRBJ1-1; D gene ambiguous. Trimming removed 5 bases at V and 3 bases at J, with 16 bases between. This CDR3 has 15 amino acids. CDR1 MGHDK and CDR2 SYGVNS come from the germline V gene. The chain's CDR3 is CASSRTEFGDTEAFF. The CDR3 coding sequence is TGTGCCAGCAGTCGGACGGAGTTTGGGGACACTGAAGCTTTCTTT.

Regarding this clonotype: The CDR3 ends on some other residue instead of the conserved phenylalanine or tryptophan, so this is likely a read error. CDR3 nucleotides: TGTGCCAGCAGTCCCTGGGGGGGGGACAATACGTTAGGCGAGCAGTACTCC. The encoded protein is CASSPWGGDNTLGEQYS. The chain employs TRBV27 and TRBJ2-7, with D tentatively TRBD2 (7 bases). CDR1 and CDR2 from the germline V gene are MNHEY and SMNVEV (reference sequence). This CDR3 region has 17 residues. The V end was cut by 5 bases, the J end by 6 bases, with 26 bases between.

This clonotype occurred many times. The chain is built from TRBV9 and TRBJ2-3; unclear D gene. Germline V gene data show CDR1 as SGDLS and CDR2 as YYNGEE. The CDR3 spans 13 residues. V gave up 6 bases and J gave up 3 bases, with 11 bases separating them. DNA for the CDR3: TGTGCCAGCAACCTCTTAGGGACAGATACGCAGTATTTT. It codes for CASNLLGTDTQYF.

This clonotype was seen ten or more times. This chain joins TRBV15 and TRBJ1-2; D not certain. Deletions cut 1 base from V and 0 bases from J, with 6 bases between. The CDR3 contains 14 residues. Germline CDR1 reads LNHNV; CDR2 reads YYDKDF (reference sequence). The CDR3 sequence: CATSRVTANYGYTF. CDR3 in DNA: TGTGCCACCAGCAGAGTCACGGCTAACTATGGCTACACCTTC.

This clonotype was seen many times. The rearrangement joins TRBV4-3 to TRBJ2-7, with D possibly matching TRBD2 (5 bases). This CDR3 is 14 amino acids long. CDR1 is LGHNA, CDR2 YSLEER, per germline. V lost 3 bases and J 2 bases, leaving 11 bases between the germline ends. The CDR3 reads CASSQEDGAYEQYF. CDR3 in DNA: TGCGCCAGCAGCCAGGAGGACGGTGCCTACGAGCAGTACTTC.

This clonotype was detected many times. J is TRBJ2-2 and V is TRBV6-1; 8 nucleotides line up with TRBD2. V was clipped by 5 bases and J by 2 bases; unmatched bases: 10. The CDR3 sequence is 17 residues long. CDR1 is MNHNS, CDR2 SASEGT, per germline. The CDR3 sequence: CASSRQAGGLNTGELFF. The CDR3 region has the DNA TGTGCCAGCAGTCGCCAGGCGGGAGGCCTAAACACCGGGGAGCTGTTTTTT.

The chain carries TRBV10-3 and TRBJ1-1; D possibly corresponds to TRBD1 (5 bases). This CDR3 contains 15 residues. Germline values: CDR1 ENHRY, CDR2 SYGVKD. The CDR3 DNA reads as TGTGCTTCGTCCCGGGGCGGGCAAATGAACACTGAAGCTTTCTTT. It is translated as CASSRGGQMNTEAFF.

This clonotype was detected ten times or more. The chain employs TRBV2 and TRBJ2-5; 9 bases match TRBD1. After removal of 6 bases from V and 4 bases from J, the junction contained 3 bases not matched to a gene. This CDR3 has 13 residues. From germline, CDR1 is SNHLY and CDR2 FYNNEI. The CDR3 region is CASRPGQGETQYF. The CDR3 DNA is TGTGCCAGCAGACCGGGACAGGGAGAGACCCAGTACTTC. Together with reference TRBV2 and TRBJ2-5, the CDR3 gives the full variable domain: EPEVTQTPSHQVTQMGQEVILRCVPISNHLYFYWYRQILGQKVEFLVSFYNNEISEKSEIFDDQFSVERPDGSNFTLKIRSTKLEDSAMYFCASRPGQGETQYFGPGTRLLVL.

CDR3 in DNA: TGCAGTGCTAGAGATCGGCCCAGCGGGGGCCTCAGAGACACAGATACGCAGTATTTT. Translated: CSARDRPSGGLRDTDTQYF. The chain carries TRBV20-1 and TRBJ2-3; 8 nucleotides line up with TRBD2. Germline CDR1 DFQATT, CDR2 SNEGSKA (reference sequence). The length of the CDR3 is 19 residues. V was pared by 0 bases and J by 2 bases, with 16 bases of the junction left unmatched.

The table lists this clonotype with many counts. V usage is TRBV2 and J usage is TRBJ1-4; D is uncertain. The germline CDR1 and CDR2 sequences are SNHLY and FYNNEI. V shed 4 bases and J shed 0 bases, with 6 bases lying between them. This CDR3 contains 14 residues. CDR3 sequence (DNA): TGTGCCAGCAGTGTAGAGGCAACTAATGAAAAACTGTTTTTT. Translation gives CASSVEATNEKLFF.

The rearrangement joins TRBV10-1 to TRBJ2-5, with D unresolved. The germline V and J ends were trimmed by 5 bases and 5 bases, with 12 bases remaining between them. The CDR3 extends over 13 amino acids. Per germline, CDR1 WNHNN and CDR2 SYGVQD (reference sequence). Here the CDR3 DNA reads TGCGCCAGCAGTAGACGCCGGTGGGAGACCCAGTACTTC. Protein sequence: CASSRRRWETQYF.